Below are 23 T cell receptor beta chains sequenced from a single sample in a study of CD8+CD57+ T cells in acquired aplastic anemia. Researchers used genomic DNA as the template to profile TCR beta VDJ and CDR3. TCRdb used MiXCR to reprocess the reads, holding one entry per CDR3 protein. This table holds roughly 200,000 distinct CDR3 sequences, roughly two thirds found once. Only patients with CD8+CD57+ cell expansion on flow cytometry were chosen for sequencing. The sequenced material came from sorted CD4+, CD8+, or CD8+CD57+ T cells (not recorded which) from PBMCs. The origin of the receptors is a human donor with aplastic anemia.

The V and J genes are TRBV19 and TRBJ2-3; 9 nucleotides line up with TRBD1. The CDR3 is 13 residues long. V trimming: 8 bases; J trimming: 6 bases; junction bases outside the gene matches: 6. The germline V gene has CDR1 LNHDA and CDR2 SQIVND (reference sequence). As DNA, the CDR3 is TGTGCCAGTGGGAACGGACAGGGGGATACGCAGTATTTT. As protein: CASGNGQGDTQYF.

The V call is TRBV5-5, the J call TRBJ2-7; D is ambiguous. Germline V gives CDR1 SGHKS, CDR2 YYEKEE (reference sequence). This CDR3 has 15 residues. V lost 1 base, J lost 4 bases, and 15 bases lay in between. CDR3 sequence reads: CASSLFITIDYEQYF. The CDR3 coding sequence is TGTGCCAGCAGCTTGTTCATTACAATCGATTACGAGCAGTACTTC.

This chain uses TRBV5-1 with TRBJ2-3, with D perhaps matching TRBD1 (5 bases). Germline assignment: CDR1 SGHRS and CDR2 YFSETQ. Trimming took 0 bases from V and 2 from J, leaving 13 bases between them. CDR3 length: 16 amino acids. This CDR3 reads CASSLGGQGLTDTQYF. The CDR3 DNA sequence: TGCGCCAGCAGCTTGGGGGGCCAAGGGCTCACAGATACGCAGTATTTT.

The chain combines TRBV12-3 or TRBV12-4 with TRBJ1-3; D is undetermined. The CDR3 spans 12 residues. Trimming took off 6 bases at V and 5 bases at J, with 8 bases between the two ends. The CDR3 nucleotides read TGTGCCAGCAGCCATGCCCGAAACACCATATATTTT. It specifies CASSHARNTIYF.

The gene calls are TRBV20-1 and TRBJ2-1; 8 bases align to TRBD1. The CDR3 is made up of 15 amino acids. The V gene's germline CDR1 is DFQATT and CDR2 SNEGSKA (reference sequence). J gave up 3 bases and V 4 bases, and 8 bases lay outside the gene matches. CDR3 DNA: TGCAGTGCTAATCCAGGACAGGGAAACTACAATGAGCAGTTCTTC. Protein product: CSANPGQGNYNEQFF.

This clonotype has only one observation. The chain joins TRBV7-9 to TRBJ2-5; 12 bases map to TRBD2. Germline CDR1 SEHNR, CDR2 FQNEAQ (reference sequence). Unmatched junction bases numbered 13, after V lost 6 bases and J lost 2 bases. The CDR3 spans 18 residues. CDR3 region: CASRYLAGGPKGQETQYF. CDR3 coding DNA: TGTGCCAGCAGATATCTAGCGGGGGGGCCGAAAGGGCAAGAGACCCAGTACTTC. Based on the CDR3 plus reference TRBV7-9 and TRBJ2-5, the full variable domain is DTGVSQNPRHKITKRGQNVTFRCDPISEHNRLYWYRQTLGQGPEFLTYFQNEAQLEKSRLLSDRFSAERPKGSFSTLEIQRTEQGDSAMYLCASRYLAGGPKGQETQYFGPGTRLLVL.

This chain connects TRBV5-1 to TRBJ2-1; D not certain. CDR3 length: 11 amino acids. Germline V gene lookup returns CDR1 SGHRS and CDR2 YFSETQ. V gave up 5 bases and J gave up 7 bases, with 7 bases separating them. The CDR3 DNA reads as TGCGCCAGCAGGCGAGAGAATGAGCAGTTCTTC. Amino acids: CASRRENEQFF.

The rearrangement joins TRBV24-1 to TRBJ2-2, with a tentative D call TRBD1 (5 bases). The CDR3 contains 15 residues. Per germline, CDR1 KGHDR and CDR2 SFDVKD. Trimming shortened V by 4 bases and J by 1 base, and 9 bases separated the two germline ends. The CDR3: CATSDRVENTGELFF. In DNA, the CDR3 is TGTGCCACCAGTGACAGGGTCGAGAACACCGGGGAGCTGTTTTTT.

This chain joins TRBV29-1 and TRBJ2-7; TRBD1 aligns across 7 bases. Per the germline V gene, CDR1 is SQVTM and CDR2 is ANQGSEA. V lost 2 bases, J lost 2 bases, and 3 bases stayed unmatched. The CDR3 spans 13 residues. This CDR3 reads CSVEQDRPYEQYF. The CDR3 DNA reads as TGCAGCGTTGAACAGGACAGGCCCTACGAGCAGTACTTC.

The V gene is TRBV14, the J gene TRBJ1-1; D remains unclear. Germline assignment: CDR1 SGHDN and CDR2 FVKESK. The CDR3 totals 15 residues. Deletions cut 0 bases from V and 6 bases from J, with 14 bases between. CDR3 amino acids: CASSQDFLGISEAFF. The CDR3 nucleotides are TGTGCCAGCAGCCAAGACTTCCTGGGGATTTCTGAAGCTTTCTTT.

V gene TRBV20-1 combines with J gene TRBJ1-5; D uncertain. V was shortened by 6 bases and J by 2 bases, with 14 bases between the two germline ends. The CDR3 consists of 14 residues. Germline V gene data show CDR1 as DFQATT and CDR2 as SNEGSKA (reference sequence). This CDR3 is CSASRPGRNQPQHF. The CDR3 nucleotides are TGCAGTGCCTCAAGACCTGGACGCAATCAGCCCCAGCATTTT.

The chain couples TRBV9 to TRBJ2-7, with D possibly being TRBD1 or TRBD2 (6 bases each). Germline V gene data show CDR1 as SGDLS and CDR2 as YYNGEE. The germline V and J ends were trimmed by 2 bases and 2 bases, with 14 bases remaining between them. This CDR3 region has 15 residues. The CDR3 nucleotides are TGTGCCAGCAGCGTCGGGGGCCTTCAAACCTACGAGCAGTACTTC. Its translation is CASSVGGLQTYEQYF.

The rearrangement links TRBV10-2 to TRBJ1-1; a possible D gene is TRBD1 (6 bases). V lost 6 bases to trimming and J lost 3 bases, with 11 bases between them. The CDR3 loop spans 13 amino acids. Germline V CDR1 and CDR2: WSHSY, SAAADI. CDR3 residues: CASSPSGDTEAFF. DNA of the CDR3: TGCGCCAGCAGCCCATCAGGGGACACTGAAGCTTTCTTT.

The chain combines TRBV9 with TRBJ1-2; D perhaps matches TRBD1 (5 bases). The germline V and J ends were trimmed by 6 bases and 6 bases, with 9 bases remaining between them. This CDR3 comprises 11 residues. The germline V gene has CDR1 SGDLS and CDR2 YYNGEE. The CDR3 DNA follows: TGTGCCAGCATGAGCAGGGATGGCTACACCTTC. As protein: CASMSRDGYTF.

The V gene is TRBV2, the J gene TRBJ2-3; TRBD1 or TRBD2 may be the D gene (6 bases each). CDR1 is SNHLY, CDR2 FYNNEI, per germline. V was cut by 6 bases and J by 4 bases, with 17 bases left in between. The CDR3 contains 15 residues. CDR3 loop: CASSFGGGEADTQYF. CDR3 coding DNA: TGTGCCAGCAGCTTCGGGGGCGGGGAAGCAGATACGCAGTATTTT.

This clonotype was counted ten times or more. The chain combines TRBV20-1 with TRBJ1-5; 9 bases match TRBD1. CDR3 length: 14 residues. V dropped 6 bases and J dropped 4; count of bases not matched to a gene: 7. Germline V gene sequence: CDR1 DFQATT, CDR2 SNEGSKA (reference sequence). CDR3 sequence: CSARRDRENQPQHF. The CDR3 DNA follows: TGCAGTGCGCGCCGGGACAGGGAGAATCAGCCCCAGCATTTT.

The genes are TRBV7-9 and TRBJ2-2; TRBD2 is a possible D gene (6 bases). Germline V CDR1 and CDR2: SEHNR, FQNEAQ (reference sequence). This CDR3 has 15 amino acids. Trimming removed 2 bases from V and 4 bases from J, with 11 bases in between. The CDR3 protein is CASSLPGGITGELFF. CDR3 in DNA: TGTGCCAGCAGCTTACCGGGCGGGATCACCGGGGAGCTGTTTTTT. Full variable domain (remainder filled in from reference TRBV7-9 and TRBJ2-2): DTGVSQNPRHKITKRGQNVTFRCDPISEHNRLYWYRQTLGQGPEFLTYFQNEAQLEKSRLLSDRFSAERPKGSFSTLEIQRTEQGDSAMYLCASSLPGGITGELFFGEGSRLTVL.

V is TRBV7-2 and J is TRBJ1-5; D call uncertain. V lost 5 bases to trimming and J lost 2 bases, with 10 bases between them. Germline V gene sequence: CDR1 SGHTA, CDR2 FQGNSA. The CDR3 consists of 14 residues. CDR3 coding DNA: TGTGCCAGCAGCCCCGGGAGGGGCAATCAGCCCCAGCATTTT. Its translation is CASSPGRGNQPQHF.

The chain employs TRBV7-9 and TRBJ1-1; tentatively, D is TRBD1 (5 bases). Germline CDR1 and CDR2: SEHNR and FQNEAQ (reference sequence). The CDR3 extends over 14 amino acids. V was pared by 2 bases and J by 4 bases, with 11 bases between. For the CDR3, the DNA is TGTGCCAGCAGCTTAAAGGGGTACGGCACTGAAGCTTTCTTT. Its protein product is CASSLKGYGTEAFF. The full variable domain, its missing parts supplied by reference TRBV7-9 and TRBJ1-1, is DTGVSQNPRHKITKRGQNVTFRCDPISEHNRLYWYRQTLGQGPEFLTYFQNEAQLEKSRLLSDRFSAERPKGSFSTLEIQRTEQGDSAMYLCASSLKGYGTEAFFGQGTRLTVV.

Details on this clonotype: With a much larger clone just one base away, this may be a read error. The chain is built from TRBV6-5 and TRBJ1-3; the D gene is possibly TRBD1 (6 bases). Trimming took off 0 bases at V and 3 bases at J, with 9 bases between the two ends. The CDR3 spans 15 residues. Germline V lookup: CDR1 MNHEY, CDR2 SVGAGI. The CDR3 bases are TGTGCCAGCAGTTACTCCGGGGGCAATGGAAACACCATATATTTT. Protein: CASSYSGGNGNTIYF.

The gene calls are TRBV20-1 and TRBJ1-4, with D possibly being TRBD1 (5 bases). V was trimmed by 6 bases and J by 6 bases, leaving 17 bases between them. The CDR3 is 14 residues long. CDR1 is DFQATT and CDR2 is SNEGSKA in the germline V gene (reference sequence). CDR3 nucleotides: TGCAGTGCCCCTCAGAGGAGAGGGGATGAAAAACTGTTTTTT. It translates to CSAPQRRGDEKLFF.

V and J are TRBV2 and TRBJ1-2; 8 positions agree with TRBD1. Per the germline V gene, CDR1 is SNHLY and CDR2 is FYNNEI. CDR3 length equals 15 residues. J lost 8 bases, V lost 6 bases, and 14 bases had no gene match. The CDR3 reads CASSRRGQVIEGYTF. The CDR3 DNA reads as TGTGCCAGCAGCCGACGGGGACAGGTAATCGAAGGCTACACCTTC.

This sequence joins TRBV7-8 and TRBJ2-3; the match to TRBD1 covers 9 bases. CDR3 length equals 17 residues. Germline-derived CDR1 and CDR2 are SGHVS and FQNEAQ. Trimming at V came to 5 bases and at J to 0 bases, leaving 9 bases not matched to a gene. The CDR3 DNA follows: TGTGCCAGCAGCCAAGCGACCGGGACAGGGAGCACAGATACGCAGTATTTT. This codes for CASSQATGTGSTDTQYF.